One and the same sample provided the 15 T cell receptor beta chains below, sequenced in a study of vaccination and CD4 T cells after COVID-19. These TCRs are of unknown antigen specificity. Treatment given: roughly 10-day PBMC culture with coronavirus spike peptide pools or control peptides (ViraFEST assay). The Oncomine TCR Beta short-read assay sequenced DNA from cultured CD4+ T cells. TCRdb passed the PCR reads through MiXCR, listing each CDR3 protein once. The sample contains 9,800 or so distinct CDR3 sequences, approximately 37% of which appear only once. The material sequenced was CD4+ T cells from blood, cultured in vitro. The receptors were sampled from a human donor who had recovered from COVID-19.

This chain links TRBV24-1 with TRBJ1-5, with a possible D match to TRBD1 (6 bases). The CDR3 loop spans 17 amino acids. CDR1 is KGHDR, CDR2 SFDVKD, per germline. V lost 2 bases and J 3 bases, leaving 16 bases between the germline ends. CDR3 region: CATSDCTNRDTNQPQHF. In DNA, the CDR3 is TGTGCCACCAGTGATTGTACTAACCGGGACACCAATCAGCCCCAGCATTTT.

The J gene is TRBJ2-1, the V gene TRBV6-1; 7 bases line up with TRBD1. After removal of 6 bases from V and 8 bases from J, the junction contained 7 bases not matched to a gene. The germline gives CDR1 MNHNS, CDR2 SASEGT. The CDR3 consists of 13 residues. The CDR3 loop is CASSRQGRDEQFF. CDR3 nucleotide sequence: TGTGCCAGCAGCCGACAGGGTCGCGATGAGCAGTTCTTC.

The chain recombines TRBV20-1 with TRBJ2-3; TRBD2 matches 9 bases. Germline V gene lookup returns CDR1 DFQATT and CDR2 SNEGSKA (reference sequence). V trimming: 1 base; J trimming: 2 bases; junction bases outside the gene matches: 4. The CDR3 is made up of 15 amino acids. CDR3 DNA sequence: TGCAGTGCTAGAGTGGGGACTAGCCCCACAGATACGCAGTATTTT. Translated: CSARVGTSPTDTQYF.

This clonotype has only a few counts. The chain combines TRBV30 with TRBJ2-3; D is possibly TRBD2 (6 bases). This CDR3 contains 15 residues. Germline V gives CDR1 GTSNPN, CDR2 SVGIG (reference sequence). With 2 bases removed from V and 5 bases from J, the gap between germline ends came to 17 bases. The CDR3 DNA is TGTGCCTGGAGTCCGGGACTCCTATTGGGAGATACGCAGTATTTT. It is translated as CAWSPGLLLGDTQYF.

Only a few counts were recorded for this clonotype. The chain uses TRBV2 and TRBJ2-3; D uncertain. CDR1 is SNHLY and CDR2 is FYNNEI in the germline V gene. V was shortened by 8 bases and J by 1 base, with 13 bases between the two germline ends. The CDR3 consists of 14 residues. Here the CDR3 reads CASAASGGTDTQYF. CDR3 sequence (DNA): TGTGCCAGCGCGGCCAGTGGGGGCACAGATACGCAGTATTTT.

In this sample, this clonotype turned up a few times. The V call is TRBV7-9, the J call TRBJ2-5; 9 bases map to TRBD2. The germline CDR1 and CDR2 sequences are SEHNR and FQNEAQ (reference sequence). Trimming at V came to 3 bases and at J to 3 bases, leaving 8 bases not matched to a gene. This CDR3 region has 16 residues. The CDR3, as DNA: TGTGCCAGCAGCTTTTTGGCTAGCGGGGCGAAAGAGACCCAGTACTTC. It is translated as CASSFLASGAKETQYF.

CDR3 region: CASSYESSYNSPLHF. In nucleotides, the CDR3 is TGTGCCAGCAGTTACGAGAGCTCCTATAATTCACCCCTCCACTTT. The chain couples TRBV6-5 to TRBJ1-6; D unresolved. The CDR3 consists of 15 residues. The V and J ends lost 2 bases and 0 bases respectively, with 5 bases between them. Per germline, CDR1 MNHEY and CDR2 SVGAGI.

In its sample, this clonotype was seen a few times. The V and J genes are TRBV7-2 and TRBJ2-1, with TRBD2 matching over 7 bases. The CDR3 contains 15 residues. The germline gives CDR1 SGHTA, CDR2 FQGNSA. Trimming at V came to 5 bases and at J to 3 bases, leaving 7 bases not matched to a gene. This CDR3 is CASSGWTRGYNEQFF. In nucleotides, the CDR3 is TGTGCCAGCAGCGGCTGGACTAGGGGCTACAATGAGCAGTTCTTC.

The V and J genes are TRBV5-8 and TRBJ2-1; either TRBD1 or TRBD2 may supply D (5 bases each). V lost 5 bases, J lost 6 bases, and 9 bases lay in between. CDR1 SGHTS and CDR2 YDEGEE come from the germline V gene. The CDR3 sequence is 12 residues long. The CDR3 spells CASSWGRNEQFF. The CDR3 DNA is TGTGCCAGCAGTTGGGGACGCAATGAGCAGTTCTTC.

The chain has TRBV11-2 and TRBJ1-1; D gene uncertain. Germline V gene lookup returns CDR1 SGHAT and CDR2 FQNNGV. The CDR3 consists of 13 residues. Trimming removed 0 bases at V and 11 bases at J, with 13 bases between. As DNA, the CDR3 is TGTGCCAGCAGCTTAGATATGAGTGATATGGCTTTCTTT. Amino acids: CASSLDMSDMAFF.

Here the CDR3 DNA reads TGTGCCAGCAGTATAGACAGGGGGCGTGAAAAACTGTTTTTT. The encoded protein is CASSIDRGREKLFF. V and J are TRBV12-3 or TRBV12-4 and TRBJ1-4, with 10 bases matching TRBD1. The V segment lost 5 bases and the J segment 7 bases; nucleotides outside the gene matches: 4. This CDR3 has 14 amino acids.

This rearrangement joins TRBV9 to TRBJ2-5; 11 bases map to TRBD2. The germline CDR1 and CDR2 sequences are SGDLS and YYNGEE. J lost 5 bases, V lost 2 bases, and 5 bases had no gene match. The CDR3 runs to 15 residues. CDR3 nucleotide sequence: TGTGCCAGCAGCGTTAGCGGGGGGGCCGGGGAGACCCAGTACTTC. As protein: CASSVSGGAGETQYF.

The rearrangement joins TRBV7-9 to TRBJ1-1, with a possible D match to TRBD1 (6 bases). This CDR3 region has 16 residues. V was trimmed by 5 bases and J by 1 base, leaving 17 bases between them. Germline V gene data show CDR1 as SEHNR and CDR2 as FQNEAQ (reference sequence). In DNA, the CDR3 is TGTGCCAGCAGCCCCCGACAGGCGGTTGGGAACACTGAAGCTTTCTTT. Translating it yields CASSPRQAVGNTEAFF.

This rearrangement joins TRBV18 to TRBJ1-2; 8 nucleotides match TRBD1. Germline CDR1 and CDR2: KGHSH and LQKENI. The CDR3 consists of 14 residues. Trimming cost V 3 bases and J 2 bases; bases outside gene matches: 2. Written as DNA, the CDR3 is TGTGCCAGCTCACCGGGACAGGAGAACTATGGCTACACCTTC. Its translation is CASSPGQENYGYTF.

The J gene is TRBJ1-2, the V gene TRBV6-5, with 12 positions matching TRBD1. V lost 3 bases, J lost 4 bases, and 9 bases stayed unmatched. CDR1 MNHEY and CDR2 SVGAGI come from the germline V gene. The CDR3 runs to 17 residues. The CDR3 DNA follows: TGTGCCAGCAGTTATTGGGACAGGGGGCGCCCGGGCTATGGCTACACCTTC. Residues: CASSYWDRGRPGYGYTF.